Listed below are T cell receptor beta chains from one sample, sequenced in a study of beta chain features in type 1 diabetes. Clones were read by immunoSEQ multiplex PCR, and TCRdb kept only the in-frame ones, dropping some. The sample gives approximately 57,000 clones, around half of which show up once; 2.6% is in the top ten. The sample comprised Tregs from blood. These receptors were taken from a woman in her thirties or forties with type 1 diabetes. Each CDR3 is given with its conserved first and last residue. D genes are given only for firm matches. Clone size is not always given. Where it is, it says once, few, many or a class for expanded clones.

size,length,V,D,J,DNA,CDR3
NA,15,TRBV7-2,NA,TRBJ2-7,TGTGCCAGCAGCTTACACGGGACTGAAGCCTACGAGCAGTACTTC,CASSLHGTEAYEQYF
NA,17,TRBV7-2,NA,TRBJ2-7,TGTGCCAGCAGCTTAGGGAAAGGCAGGAGGTTTTCCTACGAGCAGTACTTC,CASSLGKGRRFSYEQYF
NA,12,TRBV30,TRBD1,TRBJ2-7,TGTGCCACAACAGGGGGCTCCTACGAGCAGTACTTC,CATTGGSYEQYF
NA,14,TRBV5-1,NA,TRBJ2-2,TGCGCCAGCAGCTGGGACATCAACACCGGGGAGCTGTTTTTT,CASSWDINTGELFF
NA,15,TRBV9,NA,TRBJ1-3,TGTGCCAGCAGCCTTCGGTCCTACTCTGGAAACACCATATATTTT,CASSLRSYSGNTIYF
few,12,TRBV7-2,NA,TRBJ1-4,TGTGCCAGCAGCCCGAGCGGCGAAAAACTGTTTTTT,CASSPSGEKLFF
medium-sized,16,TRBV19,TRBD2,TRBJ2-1,TGTGCCAGTAGACCTAGCGGGAGGGCCGCTTCCAATGAGCAGTTCTTC,CASRPSGRAASNEQFF
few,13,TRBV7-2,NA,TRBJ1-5,TGTGCCAGCAGCTTGTTTGAGAATCAGCCCCAGCATTTT,CASSLFENQPQHF
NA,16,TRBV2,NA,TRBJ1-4,TGTGCCAGCAGTCTCCAGAGGAGGGCAACTAATGAAAAACTGTTTTTT,CASSLQRRATNEKLFF
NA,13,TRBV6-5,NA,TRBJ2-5,TGTGCCAGCACCCGGGACATCAAGGAGACCCAGTACTTC,CASTRDIKETQYF
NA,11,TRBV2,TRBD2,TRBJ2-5,TGTGCCAGCGGGGGGGAGGAGATCCAGTACTTC,CASGGEEIQYF
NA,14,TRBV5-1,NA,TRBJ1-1,TGCGCCAGCAGCCCCCAGGGATGGGAAACTGAAGCTTTCTTT,CASSPQGWETEAFF
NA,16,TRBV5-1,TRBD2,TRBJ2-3,TGCGCCAGCAGCTTGGAACTAGCGGGAGGGACAGATACGCAGTATTTT,CASSLELAGGTDTQYF
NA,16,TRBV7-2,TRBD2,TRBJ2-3,TGTGCCAGCAGCTTACTAGCGGGAGCTGGCACAGATACGCAGTATTTT,CASSLLAGAGTDTQYF
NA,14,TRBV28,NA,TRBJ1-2,TGTGCCAGCATTAACCCCCGGGGGAACTATGGCTACACCTTC,CASINPRGNYGYTF
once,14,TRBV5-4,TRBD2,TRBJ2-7,TGTGCCAGCAGCCCAGGACTAGGGCGCTACGAGCAGTACTTC,CASSPGLGRYEQYF
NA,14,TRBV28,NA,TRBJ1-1,TGTGCCACCGGGGATCGGGGGTCGTCCACTGAAGCTTTCTTT,CATGDRGSSTEAFF
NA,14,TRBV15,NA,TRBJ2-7,TGTGCCACCAGCAGAGATTGGGCAGCCCACGAGCAGTACTTC,CATSRDWAAHEQYF
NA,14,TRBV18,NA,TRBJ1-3,TGTGCCAGCTCACCCGGCGGGGAATTGGGCACCATATATTTT,CASSPGGELGTIYF
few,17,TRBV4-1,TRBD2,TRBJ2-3,TGCGCCAGCAGCCAAGATTATATAGCGGGAGAGGGAAATACGCAGTATTTT,CASSQDYIAGEGNTQYF
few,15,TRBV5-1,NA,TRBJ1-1,TGCGCCAGCAGCTGGGGCACGGACATCGGCACTGAAGCTTTCTTT,CASSWGTDIGTEAFF
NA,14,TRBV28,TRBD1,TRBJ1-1,TGTGCCAGCAGTTTTGGTCGTCAGGGGGCCAGAGCTTTCTTT,CASSFGRQGARAFF
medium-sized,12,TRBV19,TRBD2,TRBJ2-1,TGTGCCAGTACCCTGGGGGGAGGGGAGCAGTTCTTC,CASTLGGGEQFF
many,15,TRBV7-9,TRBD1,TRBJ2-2,TGTGCCAGCAGCTTAGGGGACAGCGGCACCGGGGAGCTGTTTTTT,CASSLGDSGTGELFF
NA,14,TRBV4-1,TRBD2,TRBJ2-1,TGCGCCAGCAGCCGGACTAGCGGGTACAATGAGCAGTTCTTC,CASSRTSGYNEQFF
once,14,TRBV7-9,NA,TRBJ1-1,TGTGCCAGCAGCTTAGGGACAGTGAACACTGAAGCTTTCTTT,CASSLGTVNTEAFF
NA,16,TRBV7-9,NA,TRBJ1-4,TGTGCCAGCAGCCCCGGGACTGTCCTTTCTAATGAAAAACTGTTTTTT,CASSPGTVLSNEKLFF
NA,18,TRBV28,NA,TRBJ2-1,TGTGCCAGCAGTCCACGGGGTACAGGGAACCTCCTACGGAATGAGCAGTTCTTC,CASSPRGTGNLLRNEQFF
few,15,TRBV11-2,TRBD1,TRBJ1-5,TGTGCCAGCAGCTTCGGGACAGAACTCAATCAGCCCCAGCATTTT,CASSFGTELNQPQHF
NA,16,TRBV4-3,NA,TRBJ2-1,TGCGCCAGCAGCCAACCAGGAGGGAGGAGAGGCAATGAGCAGTTCTTC,CASSQPGGRRGNEQFF